This TCR beta chain was retrieved from a study of response to subunit inactivated influenza vaccine. Whole-study findings and limits: Each seasonal influenza vaccination recruits few new T cells, the authors suggested.

As concerns this clonotype: The antigen remains undetermined.

MiXCR was run by TCRdb on the RT-PCR reads, yielding one entry per CDR3 protein. Of 800,000 or so distinct CDR3 sequences listed, over 20% are singletons. The length of the CDR3 is 16 residues. The genes are TRBV21-1 and TRBJ1-5; TRBD1, the table's D call, was not compared with the DNA. TRBV21-1 is tagged as a pseudogene. Sequencing used PBMCs from blood, obtained approximately 5 days after vaccination. The receptor was isolated from a man over 45 who received an inactivated influenza vaccine. CDR3 amino acids: CASSKERDRTNQPQHF. The DNA of the CDR3 is TGTGCCAGCAGCAAAGAAAGGGACAGGACTAATCAGCCCCAGCATTTT.